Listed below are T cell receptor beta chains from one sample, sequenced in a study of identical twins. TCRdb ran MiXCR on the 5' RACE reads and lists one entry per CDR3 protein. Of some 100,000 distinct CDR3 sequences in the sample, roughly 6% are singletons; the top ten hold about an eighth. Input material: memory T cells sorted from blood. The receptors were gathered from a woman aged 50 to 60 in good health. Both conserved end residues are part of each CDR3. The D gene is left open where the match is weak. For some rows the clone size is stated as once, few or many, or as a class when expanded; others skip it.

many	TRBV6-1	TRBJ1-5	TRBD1	CASSREGQGYQPQHF	TGTGCCAGCAGCCGGGAGGGACAGGGGTATCAGCCCCAGCATTTT
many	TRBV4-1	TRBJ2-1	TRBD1	CASSQGGTGGEDEQFF	TGCGCCAGCAGCCAAGGCGGGACAGGGGGCGAAGATGAGCAGTTCTTC
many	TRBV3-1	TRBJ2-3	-	CASSQGGGTDTQYF	TGTGCCAGCAGCCAAGGCGGGGGCACAGATACGCAGTATTTT
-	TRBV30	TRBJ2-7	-	CAWKEPSSYEQYF	TGTGCCTGGAAGGAGCCTAGCTCCTACGAGCAGTACTTC
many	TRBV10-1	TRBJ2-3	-	CASSESGANTDTQYF	TGCGCCAGCAGTGAGTCGGGGGCCAACACAGATACGCAGTATTTT
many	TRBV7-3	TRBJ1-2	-	CASSERKDYGYTF	TGTGCCAGCAGCGAAAGGAAGGACTATGGCTACACCTTC
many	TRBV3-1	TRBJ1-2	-	CASSPTRLNYGYTF	TGTGCCAGCAGCCCTACCAGGCTCAACTATGGCTACACCTTC
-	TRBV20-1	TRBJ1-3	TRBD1	CSAETGGAGNTIYF	TGCAGTGCTGAAACAGGGGGTGCTGGAAACACCATATATTTT
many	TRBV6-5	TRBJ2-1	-	CASSYSFPNEQFF	TGTGCCAGCAGTTACTCATTCCCGAATGAGCAGTTCTTC
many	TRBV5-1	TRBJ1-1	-	CASSLAGAVAEAFF	TGCGCCAGCAGCTTGGCGGGGGCTGTCGCTGAAGCTTTCTTT
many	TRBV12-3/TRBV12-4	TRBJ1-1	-	CASSLRGAERTEAFF	TGTGCCAGCAGTTTAAGGGGGGCGGAGCGTACTGAAGCTTTCTTT
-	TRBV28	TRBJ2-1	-	CASKGNGNEQFF	TGTGCCAGCAAGGGAAACGGCAATGAGCAGTTCTTC
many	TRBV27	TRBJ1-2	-	CASSSGRTYGYTF	TGTGCCAGCAGTTCTGGGCGGACCTATGGCTACACCTTC
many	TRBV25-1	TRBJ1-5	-	CASSWGDQPQHF	TGTGCCAGTTCCTGGGGGGACCAGCCCCAGCATTTT
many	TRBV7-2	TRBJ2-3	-	CASSFELTDTQYF	TGTGCCAGCAGCTTTGAACTCACAGATACGCAGTATTTT
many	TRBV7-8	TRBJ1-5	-	CASSLVRNQPQHF	TGTGCCAGCAGCTTAGTCCGCAATCAGCCCCAGCATTTT
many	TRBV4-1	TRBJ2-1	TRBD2	CASSRTSGRSDEQFF	TGCGCCAGCAGCCGGACTAGCGGGAGGTCGGATGAGCAGTTCTTC
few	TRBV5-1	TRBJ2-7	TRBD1	CASSLEGAHEQYF	TGCGCCAGCAGCTTGGAGGGGGCTCACGAGCAGTACTTC
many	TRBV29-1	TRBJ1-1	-	CSVVHHSSAFF	TGCAGCGTTGTTCATCATAGTTCGGCTTTCTTT
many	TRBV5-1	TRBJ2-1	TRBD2	CASSFEPSGKGPFF	TGCGCCAGCAGCTTTGAGCCTAGCGGAAAGGGGCCGTTCTTC
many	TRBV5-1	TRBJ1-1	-	CASSPLGATEAFF	TGCGCCAGCAGCCCCTTAGGGGCCACTGAAGCTTTCTTT
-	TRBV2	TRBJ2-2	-	CASRRVEELFF	TGTGCCAGCAGAAGGGTCGAGGAGCTGTTTTTT
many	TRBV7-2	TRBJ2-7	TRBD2	CASSLGRTSGREQYF	TGTGCCAGCAGCTTAGGTAGGACTAGCGGGAGAGAGCAGTACTTC
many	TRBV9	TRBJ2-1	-	CASSVAYRNGEQFF	TGTGCCAGCAGCGTAGCTTACAGGAATGGAGAGCAGTTCTTC
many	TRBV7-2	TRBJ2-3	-	CASSLAVAGTTPQYF	TGTGCCAGCAGCTTAGCGGTGGCAGGAACCACCCCGCAGTATTTT
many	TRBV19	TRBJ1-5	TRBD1	CASSIPQGDQPQHF	TGTGCCAGTAGTATACCTCAGGGGGATCAGCCCCAGCATTTT
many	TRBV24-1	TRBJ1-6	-	CATSERGEPLHF	TGTGCCACCAGTGAACGGGGAGAACCCCTCCACTTT
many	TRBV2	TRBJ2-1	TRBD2	CATPGLAGGNEQFF	TGTGCCACCCCTGGACTAGCGGGGGGGAATGAGCAGTTCTTC
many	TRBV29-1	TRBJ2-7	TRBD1	CSVTTGGLNEQYF	TGCAGCGTCACGACAGGGGGCTTGAACGAGCAGTACTTC
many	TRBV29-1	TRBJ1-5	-	CSVGESQHF	TGCAGCGTTGGAGAGTCCCAGCATTTT
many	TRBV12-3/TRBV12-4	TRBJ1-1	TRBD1	CASSLRGQGSEAFF	TGTGCCAGCAGTTTGAGGGGACAGGGTTCTGAAGCTTTCTTT
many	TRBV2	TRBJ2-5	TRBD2	CASSVNSGTEETQYF	TGTGCCAGCAGTGTAAATAGCGGGACCGAAGAGACCCAGTACTTC
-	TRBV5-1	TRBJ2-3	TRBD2	CASSQRDYQRTQYF	TGCGCCAGCAGCCAAAGGGACTACCAGCGGACGCAGTATTTT
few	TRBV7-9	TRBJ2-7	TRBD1	CASSLTGAGEQYF	TGTGCCAGCAGCTTGACAGGGGCGGGGGAGCAGTACTTC
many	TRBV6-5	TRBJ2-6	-	CASSYSVSSGANVLTF	TGTGCCAGCAGTTACTCCGTCTCCTCTGGGGCCAACGTCCTGACTTTC
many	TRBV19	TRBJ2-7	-	CASSIVLGVPYEQYF	TGTGCCAGTAGTATAGTTCTGGGGGTCCCCTACGAGCAGTACTTC
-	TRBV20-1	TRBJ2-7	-	CSASHDSYEQYF	TGCAGTGCTAGTCACGACTCCTACGAGCAGTACTTC
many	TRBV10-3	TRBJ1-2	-	CAISESGQTAGPYGYTF	TGTGCCATCAGTGAGTCAGGGCAGACAGCGGGCCCCTATGGCTACACCTTC
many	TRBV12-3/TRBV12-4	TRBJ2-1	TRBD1	CASRIGTATNEQFF	TGTGCCAGCAGGATTGGGACAGCAACGAATGAGCAGTTCTTC
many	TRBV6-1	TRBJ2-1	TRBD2	CASSEGTRGTTSYF	TGTGCCAGCAGTGAAGGGACTAGAGGAACAACCTCCTACTTC
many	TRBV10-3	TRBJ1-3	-	CAISPDSGAGNTIYF	TGTGCCATCAGCCCGGACAGCGGGGCTGGAAACACCATATATTTT
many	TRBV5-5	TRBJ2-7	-	CASSFRTGTSVDYEQYF	TGTGCCAGCAGCTTCCGTACCGGGACGAGCGTCGACTACGAGCAGTACTTC
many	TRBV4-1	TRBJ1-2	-	CASSQSQAYGYTF	TGCGCCAGCAGCCAAAGTCAGGCCTATGGCTACACCTTC
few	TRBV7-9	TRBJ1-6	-	CASSLRDPTNSPLHF	TGTGCCAGCAGCCTCCGGGACCCGACAAATTCACCCCTCCACTTT
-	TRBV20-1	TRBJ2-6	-	CSARGQTPSGANVLTF	TGCAGTGCTAGAGGACAGACGCCCTCTGGGGCCAACGTCCTGACTTTC
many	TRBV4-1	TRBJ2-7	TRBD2	CASSQEPGGGYEQYF	TGCGCCAGCAGCCAAGAACCGGGAGGGGGCTACGAGCAGTACTTC
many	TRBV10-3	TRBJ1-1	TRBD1	CAIRARGLEAFF	TGTGCCATCAGGGCCAGGGGGCTTGAAGCTTTCTTT
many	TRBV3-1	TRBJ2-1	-	CASSQAMKSFFQFF	TGTGCCAGCAGCCAAGCAATGAAAAGTTTCTTTCAGTTCTTC
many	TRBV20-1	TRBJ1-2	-	CSAPHQTHGYTF	TGCAGTGCCCCCCATCAGACTCATGGCTACACCTTC
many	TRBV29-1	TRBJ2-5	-	CSAPGQGGETQYF	TGCAGCGCCCCGGGGCAGGGTGGAGAGACCCAGTACTTC
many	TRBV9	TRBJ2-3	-	CASSTAGTHSTDTQYF	TGTGCCAGCAGCACCGCCGGGACCCATTCAACAGATACGCAGTATTTT
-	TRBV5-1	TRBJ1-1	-	CASSPATKNTEAFF	TGCGCCAGCAGTCCAGCTACCAAGAACACTGAAGCTTTCTTT
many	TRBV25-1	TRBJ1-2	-	CASSEWSLNYGYTF	TGTGCCAGCAGTGAATGGTCCCTAAACTATGGCTACACCTTC
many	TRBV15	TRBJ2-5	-	CATSTGPETQYF	TGTGCCACCAGTACAGGGCCCGAGACCCAGTACTTC
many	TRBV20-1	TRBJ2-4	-	CSADRNLAKNIQYF	TGCAGTGCCGACAGGAATCTAGCCAAAAACATTCAATACTTC
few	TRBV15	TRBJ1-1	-	CATSREGGNTEAFF	TGTGCCACCAGCAGAGAGGGGGGGAACACTGAAGCTTTCTTT
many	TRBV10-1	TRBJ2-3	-	CASSESRHMSTDTQYF	TGCGCCAGCAGTGAGTCCCGACATATGTCTACAGATACGCAGTATTTT
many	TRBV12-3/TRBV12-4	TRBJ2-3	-	CASSRDSTDTQYF	TGTGCCAGCAGTAGGGACAGCACAGATACGCAGTATTTT